The subject of this entry is one T cell receptor (beta chain). The sample belongs to a study of blood T cell repertoires in COVID-19. Overall study context: The samples span acute and convalescent COVID-19 from the United States, Italy and Spain. From T cells, B-cell-depleted T cells, or PBMCs came the material, which was cDNA or gDNA.

In the original workflow: It was from reference gene primer amplification that nucleated cell counts were estimated. The table came from immunoSEQ multiplex PCR; TCRdb's copy has only in-frame clones and leaves some out. D and trimming come from the DNA, and the V and J calls and clone size come from that table. This table has more than 70,000 clones, 65% to 90% appearing once. V lost 1 base, J lost 2 bases, and 8 bases lay in between. Germline CDR1 reads LNHNV; CDR2 reads YYDKDF (reference sequence). The CDR3 has 14 residues. Source material: peripheral blood. The TCR sequence derives from a man aged 80 or over with active or convalescent COVID-19. The chain uses TRBV15 and TRBJ2-5; D unclear. CDR3 sequence reads: CATSRGTDQETQYF. In DNA, the CDR3 is TGTGCCACCAGCAGAGGTACAGATCAAGAGACCCAGTACTTC.